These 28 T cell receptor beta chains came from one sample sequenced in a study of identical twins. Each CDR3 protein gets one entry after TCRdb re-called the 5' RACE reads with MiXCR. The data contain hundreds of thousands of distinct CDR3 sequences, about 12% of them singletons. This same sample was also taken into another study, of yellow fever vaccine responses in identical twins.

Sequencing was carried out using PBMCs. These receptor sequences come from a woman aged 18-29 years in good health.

Here the CDR3 DNA reads TGTGCCAGCAGCCGTACAGGGAGCTCCTACGAGCAGTACGTC. It is translated as CASSRTGSSYEQYV. The chain recombines TRBV28 with TRBJ2-7; weak D call: TRBD1 (6 bases). CDR1 and CDR2 (germline): MDHEN, SYDVKM. V lost 6 bases, J lost 0 bases, and 12 bases lay in between. The CDR3 totals 14 residues.

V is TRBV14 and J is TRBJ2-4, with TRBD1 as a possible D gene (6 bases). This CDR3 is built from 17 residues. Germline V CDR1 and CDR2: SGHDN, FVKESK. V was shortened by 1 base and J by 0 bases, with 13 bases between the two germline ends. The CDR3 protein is CASSQVSGTPAKNIQYF. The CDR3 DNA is TGTGCCAGCAGCCAAGTCTCCGGGACACCAGCCAAAAACATTCAGTACTTC.

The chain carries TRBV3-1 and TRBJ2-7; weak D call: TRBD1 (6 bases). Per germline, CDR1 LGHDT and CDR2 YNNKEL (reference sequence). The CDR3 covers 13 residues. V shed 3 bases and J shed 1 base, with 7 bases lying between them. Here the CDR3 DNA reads TGTGCCAGCAGCCATACAGGGTCCTACGAGCAGTACGTC. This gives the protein CASSHTGSYEQYV.

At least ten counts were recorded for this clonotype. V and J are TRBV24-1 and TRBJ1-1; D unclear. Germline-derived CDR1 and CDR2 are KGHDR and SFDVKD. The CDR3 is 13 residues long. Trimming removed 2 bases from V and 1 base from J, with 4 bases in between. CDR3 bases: TGTGCCACCAGTGATTGGAAGAACACTGAAGCTTTCTTT. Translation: CATSDWKNTEAFF.

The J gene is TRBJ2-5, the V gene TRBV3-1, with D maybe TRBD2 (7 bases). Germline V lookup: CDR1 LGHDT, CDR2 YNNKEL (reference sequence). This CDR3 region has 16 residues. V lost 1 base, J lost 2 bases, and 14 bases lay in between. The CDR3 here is CASSQGLGGVQETQYF. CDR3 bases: TGTGCCAGCAGCCAAGGTCTAGGGGGGGTTCAAGAGACCCAGTACTTC.

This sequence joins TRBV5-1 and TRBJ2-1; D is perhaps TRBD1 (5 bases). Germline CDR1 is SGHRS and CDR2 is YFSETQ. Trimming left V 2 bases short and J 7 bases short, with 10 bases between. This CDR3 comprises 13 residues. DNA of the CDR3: TGCGCCAGCAGCTTAGGACACATAAATGAGCAGTTCTTC. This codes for CASSLGHINEQFF. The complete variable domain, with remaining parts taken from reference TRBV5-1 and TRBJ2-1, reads KAGVTQTPRYLIKTRGQQVTLSCSPISGHRSVSWYQQTPGQGLQFLFEYFSETQRNKGNFPGRFSGRQFSNSRSEMNVSTLELGDSALYLCASSLGHINEQFFGPGTRLTVL.

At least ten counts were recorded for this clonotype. CDR3 in amino acids: CASSLNLQETQYF. The DNA for the CDR3 is TGTGCCAGCAGCTTAAACCTCCAAGAGACCCAGTACTTC. This chain links TRBV7-3 with TRBJ2-5; D is undetermined. Germline CDR1 is SGHTA and CDR2 is FQGTGA. This CDR3 has 13 amino acids. V was trimmed by 1 base and J by 1 base, leaving 4 bases between them.

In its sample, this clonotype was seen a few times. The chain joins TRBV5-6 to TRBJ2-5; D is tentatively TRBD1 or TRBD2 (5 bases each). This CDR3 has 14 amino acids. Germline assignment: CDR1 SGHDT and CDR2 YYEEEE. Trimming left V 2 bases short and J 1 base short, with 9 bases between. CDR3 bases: TGTGCCAGCAGCTTTCAGGGACCCCAAGAGACCCAGTACTTC. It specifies CASSFQGPQETQYF.

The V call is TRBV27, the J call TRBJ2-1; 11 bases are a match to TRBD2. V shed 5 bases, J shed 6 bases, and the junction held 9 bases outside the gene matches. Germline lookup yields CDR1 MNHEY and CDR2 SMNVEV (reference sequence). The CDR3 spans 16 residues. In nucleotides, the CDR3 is TGTGCCAGCAGTACCCGGACTAGCGGGTTGAGCAATGAGCAGTTCTTC. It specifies CASSTRTSGLSNEQFF.

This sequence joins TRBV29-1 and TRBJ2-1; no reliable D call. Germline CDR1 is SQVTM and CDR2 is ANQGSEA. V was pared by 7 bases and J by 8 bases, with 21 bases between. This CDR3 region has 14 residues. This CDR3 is CSADGHIVADEQFF. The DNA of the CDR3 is TGCAGCGCCGACGGGCACATAGTGGCCGATGAGCAGTTCTTC.

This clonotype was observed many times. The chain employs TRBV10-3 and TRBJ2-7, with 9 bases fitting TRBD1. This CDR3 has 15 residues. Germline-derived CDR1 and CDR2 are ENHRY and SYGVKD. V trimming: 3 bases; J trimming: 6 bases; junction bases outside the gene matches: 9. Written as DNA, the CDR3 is TGTGCCATCAGTGACCCGGACAGGGGTTCCCTCGAGCAGTACTTC. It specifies CAISDPDRGSLEQYF.

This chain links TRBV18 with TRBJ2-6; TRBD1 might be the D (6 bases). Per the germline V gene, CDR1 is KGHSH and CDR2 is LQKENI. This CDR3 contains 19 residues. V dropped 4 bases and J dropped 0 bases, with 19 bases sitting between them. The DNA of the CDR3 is TGTGCCAGCTCACTAACCGTGGCAGGGGAGAGCTCTGGGGCCAACGTCCTGACTTTC. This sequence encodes CASSLTVAGESSGANVLTF.

The chain's CDR3 is CASSPNTPDTQYF. The CDR3 nucleotides read TGTGCCAGCAGCCCCAACACGCCAGATACGCAGTATTTT. The chain uses TRBV7-8 and TRBJ2-3; D is ambiguous. With 5 bases removed from V and 4 bases from J, the gap between germline ends came to 10 bases. Per the germline V gene, CDR1 is SGHVS and CDR2 is FQNEAQ. CDR3 length: 13 residues. Combining the CDR3 with reference TRBV7-8 and TRBJ2-3 gives the whole variable domain GAGVSQSPRYKVAKRGQDVALRCDPISGHVSLFWYQQALGQGPEFLTYFQNEAQLDKSGLPSDRFFAERPEGSVSTLKIQRTQQEDSAVYLCASSPNTPDTQYFGPGTRLTVL.

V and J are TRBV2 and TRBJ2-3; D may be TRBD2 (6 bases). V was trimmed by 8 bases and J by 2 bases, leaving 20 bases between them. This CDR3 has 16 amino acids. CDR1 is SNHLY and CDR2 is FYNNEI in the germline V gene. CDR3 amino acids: CASAINSGTFTDTQYF. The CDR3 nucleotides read TGTGCCAGCGCTATCAACTCAGGGACTTTCACAGATACGCAGTATTTT.

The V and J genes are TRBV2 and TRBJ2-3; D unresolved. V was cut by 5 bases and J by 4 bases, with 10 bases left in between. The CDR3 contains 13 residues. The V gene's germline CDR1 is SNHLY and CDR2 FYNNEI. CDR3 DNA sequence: TGTGCCAGCAGTCGCGACCCCCCAGATACGCAGTATTTT. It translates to CASSRDPPDTQYF.

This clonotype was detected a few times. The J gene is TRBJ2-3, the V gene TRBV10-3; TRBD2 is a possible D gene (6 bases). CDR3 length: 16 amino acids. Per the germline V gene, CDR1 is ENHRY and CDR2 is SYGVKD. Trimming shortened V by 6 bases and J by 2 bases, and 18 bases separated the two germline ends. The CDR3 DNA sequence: TGTGCCATCAGCCCAGGGACTGGGCCTATCACAGATACGCAGTATTTT. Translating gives CAISPGTGPITDTQYF.

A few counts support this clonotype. The CDR3 DNA reads TGCGCCAGCAGCTCGGGACTAGCGGGGGGGGCGCAGTATTTT. Its translation: CASSSGLAGGAQYF. This sequence joins TRBV5-1 and TRBJ2-3; 16 bases align to TRBD2. The ends lost 3 bases at V and 10 bases at J; junction bases unmatched: 2. The CDR3 spans 14 residues. Germline CDR1 is SGHRS and CDR2 is YFSETQ.

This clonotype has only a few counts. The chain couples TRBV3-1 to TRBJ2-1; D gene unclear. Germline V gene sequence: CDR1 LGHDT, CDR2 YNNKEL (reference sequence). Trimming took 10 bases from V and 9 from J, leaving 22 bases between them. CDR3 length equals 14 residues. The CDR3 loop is CATAFRRKSIEQFF. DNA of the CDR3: TGTGCCACCGCTTTTCGGCGGAAAAGTATTGAGCAGTTCTTC.

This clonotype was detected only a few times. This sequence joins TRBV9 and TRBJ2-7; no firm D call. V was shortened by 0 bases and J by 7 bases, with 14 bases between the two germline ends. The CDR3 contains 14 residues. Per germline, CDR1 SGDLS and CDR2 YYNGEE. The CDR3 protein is CASSVEPVALEQYF. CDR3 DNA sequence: TGTGCCAGCAGCGTAGAGCCAGTAGCTTTGGAGCAGTACTTC.

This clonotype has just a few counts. This CDR3 reads CASTSDPGHVKTYEQYF. In DNA form, the CDR3 reads TGCGCCAGCACCTCTGACCCGGGCCACGTTAAAACCTACGAGCAGTACTTC. J is TRBJ2-7 and V is TRBV5-1; D remains unclear. The CDR3 covers 17 residues. Germline CDR1 SGHRS, CDR2 YFSETQ. The V and J ends lost 6 bases and 2 bases respectively, with 24 bases between them.

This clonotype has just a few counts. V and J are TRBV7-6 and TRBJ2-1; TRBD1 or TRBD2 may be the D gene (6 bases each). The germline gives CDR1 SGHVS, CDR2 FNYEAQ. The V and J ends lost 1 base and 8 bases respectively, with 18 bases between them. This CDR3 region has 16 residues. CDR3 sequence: CASSLVLGARGDEQFF. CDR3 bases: TGTGCCAGCAGCTTAGTTCTGGGGGCAAGGGGGGATGAGCAGTTCTTC.

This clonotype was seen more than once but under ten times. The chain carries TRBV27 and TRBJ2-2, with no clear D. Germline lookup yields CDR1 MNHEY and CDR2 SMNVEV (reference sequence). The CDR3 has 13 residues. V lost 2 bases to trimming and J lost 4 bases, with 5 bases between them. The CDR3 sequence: CASSLPFTGELFF. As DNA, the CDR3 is TGTGCCAGCAGTTTACCGTTCACCGGGGAGCTGTTTTTT.

CDR3 nucleotide sequence: TGCAGTGCTAGAGCGCGGGGAGAGACCCAGTACTTC. The encoded protein is CSARARGETQYF. The chain joins TRBV20-1 to TRBJ2-5, with D perhaps matching TRBD2 (6 bases). Germline CDR1 is DFQATT and CDR2 is SNEGSKA (reference sequence). The V gene lost 1 base and the J gene lost 4 bases, with 7 bases spanning the gap. The CDR3 loop spans 12 amino acids.

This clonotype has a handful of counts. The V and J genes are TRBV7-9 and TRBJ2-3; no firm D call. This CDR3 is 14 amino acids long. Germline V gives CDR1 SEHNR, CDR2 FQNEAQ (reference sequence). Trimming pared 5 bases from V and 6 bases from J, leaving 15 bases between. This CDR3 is CASSLEPQGDTQYF. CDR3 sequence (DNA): TGTGCCAGCAGCCTTGAACCCCAAGGGGATACGCAGTATTTT.

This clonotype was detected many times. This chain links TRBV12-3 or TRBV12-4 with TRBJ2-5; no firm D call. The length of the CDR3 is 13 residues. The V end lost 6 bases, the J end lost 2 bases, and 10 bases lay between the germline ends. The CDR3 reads CASSFLGQETQYF. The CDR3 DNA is TGTGCCAGCAGCTTTTTGGGGCAAGAGACCCAGTACTTC.

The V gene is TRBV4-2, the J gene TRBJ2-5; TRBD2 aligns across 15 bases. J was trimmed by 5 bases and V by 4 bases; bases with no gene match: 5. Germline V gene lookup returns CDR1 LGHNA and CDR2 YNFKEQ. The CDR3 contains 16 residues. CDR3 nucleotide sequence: TGTGCCAGCAGCCCTACCGGGACTAGCGGGGGGGAGACCCAGTACTTC. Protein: CASSPTGTSGGETQYF.

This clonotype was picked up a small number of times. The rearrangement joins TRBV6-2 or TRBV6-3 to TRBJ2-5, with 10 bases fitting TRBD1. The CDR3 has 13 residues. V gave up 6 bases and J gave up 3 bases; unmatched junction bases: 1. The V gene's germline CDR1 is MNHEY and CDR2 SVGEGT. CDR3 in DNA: TGTGCCAGCAGGGGGACAGGGGAAGAGACCCAGTACTTC. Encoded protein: CASRGTGEETQYF.

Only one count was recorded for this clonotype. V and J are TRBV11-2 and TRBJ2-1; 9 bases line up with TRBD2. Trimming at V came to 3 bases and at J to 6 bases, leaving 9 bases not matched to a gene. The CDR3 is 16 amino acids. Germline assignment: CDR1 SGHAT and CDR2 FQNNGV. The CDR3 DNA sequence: TGTGCCAGCAGCTTCCCGGGCGCGGGAGGGCCCAATGAGCAGTTCTTC. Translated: CASSFPGAGGPNEQFF.